The 32 T cell receptor beta chains presented below share a single source sample, sequenced in a study of T cell repertoires and Cas9 in healthy adults. The method was immunoSEQ multiplex PCR; TCRdb's version includes in-frame clones alone and lacks a portion of them. The data show approximately 16,000 clones, around 90% seen once. The sequenced sample consisted of Tregs (CD4+, CD25+, CD127-, CD137-, CD154-) from PBMCs; culture status not recorded. All receptors derive from a human donor in good health.

This rearrangement joins TRBV27 to TRBJ2-7, with D possibly TRBD2 on 5 matching bases. The CDR3 totals 16 residues. The V and J ends lost 5 bases and 3 bases respectively, with 20 bases between them. Germline CDR1 and CDR2: MNHEY and SMNVEV (reference sequence). The CDR3 sequence is CASSPLALGDYYEQYF. In DNA form, the CDR3 reads TGTGCCAGCAGTCCCCTGGCCCTGGGAGATTACTACGAGCAGTACTTC.

The chain uses TRBV2 and TRBJ2-7, with TRBD1 identical over 7 bases. In germline, CDR1 is SNHLY, CDR2 FYNNEI. The CDR3 loop spans 13 amino acids. Trimming took 5 bases from V and 2 from J; bases not matched to a gene: 3. Written as DNA, the CDR3 is TGTGCCAGCAGTAGGGGGCAGGCCTACGAGCAGTACTTC. As protein: CASSRGQAYEQYF.

This clone was found once. DNA for the CDR3: TGTGCCAGCTCACCTTTGGGTGGTAGCCTAAATGAGCAGTTCTTC. Translating it yields CASSPLGGSLNEQFF. The rearrangement links TRBV18 to TRBJ2-1; no clear D. The V end was cut by 3 bases, the J end by 7 bases, with 16 bases between. The CDR3 is made up of 15 amino acids. The germline CDR1 and CDR2 sequences are KGHSH and LQKENI.

The chain has TRBV15 and TRBJ2-1, with 7 bases fitting TRBD1. The germline gives CDR1 LNHNV, CDR2 YYDKDF (reference sequence). V was pared by 0 bases and J by 10 bases, with 9 bases of the junction left unmatched. The CDR3 is made up of 15 amino acids. The CDR3 loop is CATSRDKGAPWEQFF. The CDR3, as DNA: TGTGCCACCAGCAGAGATAAGGGGGCCCCATGGGAGCAGTTCTTC.

The rearrangement joins TRBV5-1 to TRBJ2-1, with TRBD2 matching 11 bases. The ends lost 0 bases at V and 10 bases at J; junction bases unmatched: 9. Germline V gene sequence: CDR1 SGHRS, CDR2 YFSETQ. This CDR3 has 16 amino acids. Written as DNA, the CDR3 is TGCGCCAGCAGCTTGGCCGGTAGCGGGGGGGCATCGGAGCAGTTCTTC. Translated, it gives CASSLAGSGGASEQFF.

The chain joins TRBV19 to TRBJ1-2; a weak D match, TRBD1 (6 bases). This CDR3 has 15 amino acids. Germline-derived CDR1 and CDR2 are LNHDA and SQIVND (reference sequence). Deletions cut 3 bases from V and 3 bases from J, with 14 bases between. The CDR3 bases are TGTGCCAGTAGTATTAGGGGACAAGGGGACTATGGCTACACCTTC. This sequence encodes CASSIRGQGDYGYTF.

The chain combines TRBV2 with TRBJ2-7; no clear D gene. The V gene lost 0 bases and the J gene lost 2 bases, with 5 bases spanning the gap. From germline, CDR1 is SNHLY and CDR2 FYNNEI. This CDR3 is built from 13 residues. CDR3 region: CASSEAQPYEQYF. The DNA for the CDR3 is TGTGCCAGCAGTGAAGCCCAACCCTACGAGCAGTACTTC.

This chain uses TRBV4-1 with TRBJ1-6; 7 bases are shared with TRBD1. With 2 bases clipped from V and 10 bases from J, the junction kept 14 bases outside the gene matches. CDR3 length: 17 amino acids. Germline V gene sequence: CDR1 MGHRA, CDR2 YSYEKL. As DNA, the CDR3 is TGCGCCAGCAGCCAACCGGTGGTAACAGGGGTAGTCTCACCCCTCCACTTT. This sequence encodes CASSQPVVTGVVSPLHF.

This clone was picked up one time. The V gene is TRBV19, the J gene TRBJ1-2, with 7 bases lining up with TRBD1. Looked up from germline, CDR1 is LNHDA and CDR2 is SQIVND (reference sequence). This CDR3 spans 15 amino acids. With 7 bases clipped from V and 2 bases from J, the junction kept 10 bases outside the gene matches. CDR3 coding DNA: TGTGCCAGTACCCCAAACCCGACAGGGAACTATGGCTACACCTTC. It translates to CASTPNPTGNYGYTF.

J is TRBJ2-2 and V is TRBV27; D ambiguous. In germline, CDR1 is MNHEY, CDR2 SMNVEV (reference sequence). V gave up 10 bases and J gave up 0 bases, with 15 bases separating them. The CDR3 totals 15 residues. Written as DNA, the CDR3 is TGTGCCAACTCTACCTTAGTTACGAACACCGGGGAGCTGTTTTTT. This codes for CANSTLVTNTGELFF.

There are a few counts of this clone. The rearrangement links TRBV7-2 to TRBJ1-1; D not certain. The CDR3 has 11 residues. The germline CDR1 and CDR2 sequences are SGHTA and FQGNSA. V was shortened by 8 bases and J by 8 bases, with 12 bases between the two germline ends. CDR3 in amino acids: CASAFYSEAFF. Here the CDR3 DNA reads TGTGCCAGCGCTTTTTACAGCGAAGCTTTCTTT.

The V call is TRBV6-1, the J call TRBJ1-3; D is ambiguous. Germline CDR1 MNHNS, CDR2 SASEGT. This CDR3 is 14 amino acids long. V lost 5 bases to trimming and J lost 0 bases, with 8 bases between them. CDR3 residues: CASSSMSSGNTIYF. CDR3 nucleotide sequence: TGTGCCAGCAGTTCCATGAGCTCTGGAAACACCATATATTTT.

The rearrangement joins TRBV6-1 to TRBJ2-7; weak D call: TRBD1 (7 bases). Per germline, CDR1 MNHNS and CDR2 SASEGT. The CDR3 contains 13 residues. Trimming stripped 5 bases from V and 8 bases from J, with 16 bases between. The CDR3 protein is CASSRGTDPQQYF. Here the CDR3 DNA reads TGTGCCAGCAGTCGCGGGACAGATCCCCAGCAGTACTTC.

V gene TRBV7-9 combines with J gene TRBJ2-3; D is undetermined. With 5 bases removed from V and 4 bases from J, the gap between germline ends came to 10 bases. The length of the CDR3 is 13 residues. Per germline, CDR1 SEHNR and CDR2 FQNEAQ (reference sequence). CDR3 in amino acids: CASSPRGPDTQYF. The CDR3 region has the DNA TGTGCCAGCAGCCCCCGTGGGCCAGATACGCAGTATTTT.

This clone has only one observation. This chain links TRBV5-1 with TRBJ2-7, with TRBD1 matching over 7 bases. Looked up from germline, CDR1 is SGHRS and CDR2 is YFSETQ. This CDR3 is 13 amino acids long. V lost 2 bases and J lost 5; bases outside the gene matches: 4. CDR3 in DNA: TGCGCCAGCAGCTTCGGGACAGCCGACGAGCAGTACTTC. This codes for CASSFGTADEQYF. The entire variable domain, with the rest obtained from reference TRBV5-1 and TRBJ2-7, is as follows: KAGVTQTPRYLIKTRGQQVTLSCSPISGHRSVSWYQQTPGQGLQFLFEYFSETQRNKGNFPGRFSGRQFSNSRSEMNVSTLELGDSALYLCASSFGTADEQYFGPGTRLTVT.

With respect to this clone: Other DNA sequences within the sample encode an identical CDR3. The chain combines TRBV29-1 with TRBJ2-5; D is unclear. This CDR3 region has 12 residues. CDR1 is SQVTM and CDR2 is ANQGSEA in the germline V gene. With 5 bases removed from V and 5 bases from J, the gap between germline ends came to 12 bases. The DNA of the CDR3 is TGCAGCGTTCATACGGGTGGGGAGACCCAGTACTTC. It is translated as CSVHTGGETQYF.

J is TRBJ1-2 and V is TRBV14; D call uncertain. Trimming took off 0 bases at V and 4 bases at J, with 6 bases between the two ends. The CDR3 runs to 13 residues. The germline V gene encodes CDR1 SGHDN and CDR2 FVKESK. The DNA of the CDR3 is TGTGCCAGCAGCCAAGATTTGGGCTATGGCTACACCTTC. Translated, it gives CASSQDLGYGYTF.

This chain uses TRBV6-6 with TRBJ2-7; the D is unclear. This CDR3 spans 15 amino acids. The V gene's germline CDR1 is MNHNY and CDR2 SVGAGI (reference sequence). V dropped 0 bases and J dropped 7 bases, with 16 bases sitting between them. CDR3 residues: CASSYSSLPALEQYF. The CDR3 DNA follows: TGTGCCAGCAGTTACTCGAGTCTCCCGGCTTTAGAGCAGTACTTC.

The chain carries TRBV6-1 and TRBJ1-3; unclear D gene. The V end was cut by 4 bases, the J end by 0 bases, with 4 bases between. CDR1 and CDR2 from the germline V gene are MNHNS and SASEGT. The CDR3 has 13 residues. The CDR3 here is CASSGSSGNTIYF. The CDR3 DNA is TGTGCCAGCAGTGGCAGCTCTGGAAACACCATATATTTT.

This clone appeared once. The chain links TRBV2 to TRBJ2-7; D gene unclear. CDR1 SNHLY and CDR2 FYNNEI come from the germline V gene. The CDR3 has 14 residues. V lost 2 bases to trimming and J lost 2 bases, with 10 bases between them. CDR3 coding DNA: TGTGCCAGCAGTGAACAGGCTCTTACCTACGAGCAGTACTTC. Amino acids: CASSEQALTYEQYF.

The chain carries TRBV18 and TRBJ2-5, with D maybe TRBD2 (7 bases). Looked up from germline, CDR1 is KGHSH and CDR2 is LQKENI. CDR3 length: 15 amino acids. V was cut by 0 bases and J by 7 bases, with 15 bases left in between. The CDR3, as DNA: TGTGCCAGCTCACCACCGTTGGGGGGGGCCGCGACCCAGTACTTC. Amino acids: CASSPPLGGAATQYF.

The chain combines TRBV19 with TRBJ1-1; D uncertain. Trimming took 5 bases from V and 5 from J, leaving 6 bases between them. Looked up from germline, CDR1 is LNHDA and CDR2 is SQIVND (reference sequence). This CDR3 region has 11 residues. CDR3 in DNA: TGTGCCAGTAGTCGCTGGACTGAAGCTTTCTTT. Translation gives CASSRWTEAFF.

The rearrangement joins TRBV15 to TRBJ2-2; TRBD2 might be the D (5 bases). This CDR3 region has 15 residues. The ends were cut back, 1 base at V and 4 bases at J, with 10 bases in the middle. Germline V lookup: CDR1 LNHNV, CDR2 YYDKDF (reference sequence). CDR3 in amino acids: CATSRGDAGTGELFF. The CDR3, as DNA: TGTGCCACCAGCAGAGGGGATGCGGGCACCGGGGAGCTGTTTTTT.

The CDR3, as DNA: TGTGCCAGCAGCTCCCGGGGACAGGGGGCGAATGAGCAGTTCTTC. Translating it yields CASSSRGQGANEQFF. The chain couples TRBV7-3 to TRBJ2-1, with 12 nucleotides matching TRBD1. Trimming took 4 bases from V and 7 from J; bases not matched to a gene: 5. The CDR3 is 15 residues long. Germline-derived CDR1 and CDR2 are SGHTA and FQGTGA.

Written as DNA, the CDR3 is TGTGCCATCAGTGATAAGGGTCGGGGGGACGAGCAGTACTTC. Protein sequence: CAISDKGRGDEQYF. This chain connects TRBV10-3 to TRBJ2-7; 7 bases map to TRBD2. V was clipped by 3 bases and J by 5 bases; unmatched bases: 7. CDR1 ENHRY and CDR2 SYGVKD come from the germline V gene. This CDR3 is built from 14 residues.

The chain uses TRBV4-2 and TRBJ2-3, with D perhaps matching TRBD2 (6 bases). The CDR3 runs 18 residues. Germline V gives CDR1 LGHNA, CDR2 YNFKEQ. The V end was cut by 0 bases, the J end by 4 bases, with 20 bases between. As DNA, the CDR3 is TGTGCCAGCAGCCAAGATTCGGCTCAACGGGGGTATTCAGATACGCAGTATTTT. Amino acid sequence: CASSQDSAQRGYSDTQYF.

The rearrangement joins TRBV28 to TRBJ1-2; D remains ambiguous. The CDR3 has 13 residues. Trimming took 6 bases from V and 7 from J, leaving 15 bases between them. Germline V gene data show CDR1 as MDHEN and CDR2 as SYDVKM. CDR3 sequence reads: CASRIGLLAGYTF. The CDR3 DNA is TGTGCCAGCAGAATTGGACTGTTAGCTGGCTACACCTTC.

The sample holds one count of this clone. The chain recombines TRBV2 with TRBJ2-5; possible D gene TRBD1, 6 bases. Germline loops: CDR1 SNHLY, CDR2 FYNNEI. Trimming removed 7 bases from V and 0 bases from J, with 12 bases in between. This CDR3 spans 14 amino acids. CDR3 in amino acids: CASTTRDNQETQYF. CDR3 DNA sequence: TGTGCCAGCACCACCCGGGACAACCAAGAGACCCAGTACTTC.

The V call is TRBV5-5, the J call TRBJ1-2; D call uncertain. With 0 bases removed from V and 2 bases from J, the gap between germline ends came to 11 bases. The germline V gene has CDR1 SGHKS and CDR2 YYEKEE (reference sequence). CDR3 size: 15 residues. CDR3 sequence: CASSLAPGVNYGYTF. The DNA of the CDR3 is TGTGCCAGCAGCTTGGCCCCCGGGGTAAACTATGGCTACACCTTC.

J is TRBJ1-3 and V is TRBV6-6; D not resolved. Germline V lookup: CDR1 MNHNY, CDR2 SVGAGI (reference sequence). V lost 0 bases, J lost 0 bases, and 6 bases lay in between. The CDR3 is made up of 15 amino acids. The CDR3 DNA sequence: TGTGCCAGCAGTTACTCGTACCCCTCTGGAAACACCATATATTTT. It is translated as CASSYSYPSGNTIYF.

The chain joins TRBV7-2 to TRBJ2-5; 7 bases are shared with TRBD2. Germline CDR1 SGHTA, CDR2 FQGNSA. This CDR3 is built from 13 residues. J gave up 4 bases and V 5 bases, and 4 bases lay outside the gene matches. CDR3 sequence reads: CASSPLASETQYF. The DNA for the CDR3 is TGTGCCAGCAGCCCACTAGCGTCAGAGACCCAGTACTTC.

The chain employs TRBV7-2 and TRBJ1-5; D not certain. The germline gives CDR1 SGHTA, CDR2 FQGNSA. The V and J ends lost 2 bases and 6 bases respectively, with 11 bases between them. The CDR3 totals 14 residues. CDR3 protein: CASSLFPGVQPQHF. CDR3 sequence (DNA): TGTGCCAGCAGCTTATTCCCGGGTGTTCAGCCCCAGCATTTT.